This T cell receptor beta chain is drawn from a study of blood T cell repertoires in COVID-19 (dated by TCRdb to 2019 to 2021). In terms of the full investigation: The collaborator samples originated in the United States, Italy and Spain and spanned the acute and convalescent phases of COVID-19. The material from the prospective study consisted of cDNA or gDNA derived from T cells, B-cell-depleted T cells, or PBMCs. Deeply sampled blood TCRbeta repertoires from subjects exposed to, actively infected with, or recovered from COVID-19 were included in the dataset. A freely available public database, intended as a resource for researchers studying the immune response to SARS-CoV-2, is where the repertoires were released. Samples came from the ongoing ImmuneRACE study (first 160 participants) plus 1,254 subjects from 6 global collaborators. A de-identified subject ID, COVID-19 status, age in years and sex were almost always included in the sample metadata. Where available, HLA class I and class II types were taken from metadata supplied by the sample provider and were not determined by assay-based typing. On the study overall, not on this receptor specifically: How much clinical and demographic metadata was included differed by source and by participant, and the metadata was provided uncurated.

A note on this clone: Its specific antigen is unknown. No base-level quality is on record; no much larger clone is a single base apart.

The immunoSEQ Assay, a bias-controlled multiplex PCR, was used to amplify TCRbeta CDR3 regions from genomic DNA. The paper's processing steps were these. Nucleated cell counts per sample were estimated from amplification of reference gene primers within the assay. To quantify the absolute abundance of each unique TCRbeta CDR3 rearrangement, sequence reads were collapsed and filtered. For each sample, productive Simpson clonality was calculated as the square root of Simpson's diversity index over productive rearrangements. TCRdb took this table from immuneACCESS and kept in-frame rearrangements with V and J called. Such tables lack part of the clones; where checked against another copy, unresolved V genes explain under half of the gap, and the rest is unexplained. Clone size and the V and J calls come from that table; the DNA yielded D and trimming. This sample gives hundreds of thousands of clones in total; under 95% of them show up just once. 2.5% to 4% of the sample lies in the top ten.

Another Seattle source contributed samples from volunteer blood donors who had recovered from COVID-19. Collaborating institutions collected whole blood in K2EDTA tubes following their own protocols. For TCRbeta analysis, collaborator samples were shipped as frozen whole blood, as isolated PBMCs, or as DNA extracted from either sample type. The germline V gene (reference sequence) supplies CDR1 GTSNPN and CDR2 SVGIG. From the cysteine up to the phenylalanine, the CDR3 has a length of 13 residues. Here the CDR3 DNA is all that survives: 39 bases in frame from base 1. V lost 1 base and J lost 4 bases, and the count of bases not matched to a germline gene is 1.

The clonotype was recovered from a woman in her late teens or twenties who had recovered from COVID-19. Input material: peripheral blood. The V gene is TRBV30 and the J gene is TRBJ2-1; TRBD1 aligns with 7 central bases. CDR3 region: CAWSGQGYNEQFF. The DNA is as follows: TGTGCCTGGAGTGGACAGGGTTACAATGAGCAGTTCTTC.